Below are 27 T cell receptor beta chains sequenced from a single sample in a study of technical replicates of blood from a handful of donors. TCRdb keeps only in-frame clones here, not all; method: immunoSEQ multiplex PCR. Among approximately 73,000 clones, about 92% were seen once, and the ten largest hold approximately 0.35%. Sample: T cells isolated from PBMCs. These receptors all come from a human donor in good health.

The rearrangement joins TRBV5-1 to TRBJ2-7; D gene ambiguous. V was pared by 9 bases and J by 2 bases, with 9 bases between. Germline CDR1 SGHRS, CDR2 YFSETQ. The CDR3 covers 11 residues. DNA of the CDR3: TGCGCCACCCTGAGAGCCTACGAGCAGTACTTC. Amino acids: CATLRAYEQYF. The variable domain in full, completed from reference TRBV5-1 and TRBJ2-7, reads KAGVTQTPRYLIKTRGQQVTLSCSPISGHRSVSWYQQTPGQGLQFLFEYFSETQRNKGNFPGRFSGRQFSNSRSEMNVSTLELGDSALYLCATLRAYEQYFGPGTRLTVT.

CDR3 in amino acids: CASRETGANYGYTF. CDR3 DNA: TGTGCCAGCAGAGAGACAGGGGCTAACTATGGCTACACCTTC. The gene calls are TRBV2 and TRBJ1-2, with 8 bases lining up with TRBD1. V gave up 6 bases and J gave up 0 bases; unmatched junction bases: 3. The CDR3 spans 14 residues. Germline V gene sequence: CDR1 SNHLY, CDR2 FYNNEI.

V and J are TRBV7-9 and TRBJ2-2, with a possible D match to TRBD2 (5 bases). The V end lost 1 base, the J end lost 8 bases, and 11 bases lay between the germline ends. This CDR3 is 14 amino acids long. The V gene's germline CDR1 is SEHNR and CDR2 FQNEAQ (reference sequence). CDR3 DNA: TGTGCCAGCAGCTTAGTAACGGGATCAGGGGAGCTGTTTTTT. Protein: CASSLVTGSGELFF.

V and J are TRBV7-2 and TRBJ2-5; 9 bases map to TRBD1. The CDR3 has 15 amino acids. Germline CDR1 SGHTA, CDR2 FQGNSA. V shed 3 bases, J shed 5 bases, and the junction held 7 bases outside the gene matches. The CDR3 DNA reads as TGTGCCAGCAGCTTCACAGGGGGCGAGGGTGAGACCCAGTACTTC. Amino acid sequence: CASSFTGGEGETQYF.

The chain joins TRBV28 to TRBJ2-7, with D unclear. Germline CDR1 MDHEN, CDR2 SYDVKM. There are 14 residues in the CDR3. The V and J ends lost 5 bases and 7 bases respectively, with 18 bases between them. CDR3 loop: CASSKYEMGREQYF. In DNA form, the CDR3 reads TGTGCCAGCAGTAAATATGAAATGGGCCGAGAGCAGTACTTC. Together with reference TRBV28 and TRBJ2-7, the CDR3 gives the full variable domain: DVKVTQSSRYLVKRTGEKVFLECVQDMDHENMFWYRQDPGLGLRLIYFSYDVKMKEKGDIPEGYSVSREKKERFSLILESASTNQTSMYLCASSKYEMGREQYFGPGTRLTVT.

Comment on this clone: Compared with germline, one end of the junction differs, possibly owing to a read error. The CDR3: CASSQLGQPSNF. Here the CDR3 DNA reads TGCGCCAGCAGCCAACTCGGACAGCCTTCAAACTTC. The chain has TRBV4-3 and TRBJ1-2, with D maybe TRBD1 (6 bases). The CDR3 loop spans 12 amino acids. CDR1 and CDR2 (germline): LGHNA, YSLEER.

This clone was seen a single time. This chain joins TRBV5-5 and TRBJ2-5, with TRBD1 identical over 8 bases. V lost 0 bases, J lost 5 bases, and 3 bases stayed unmatched. Germline V CDR1 and CDR2: SGHKS, YYEKEE (reference sequence). The CDR3 spans 14 residues. The CDR3 loop reads CASSLVGQGETQYF. The DNA for the CDR3 is TGTGCCAGCAGCTTGGTAGGACAGGGCGAGACCCAGTACTTC.

This clone was detected only a few times. The chain joins TRBV30 to TRBJ2-4; D might be TRBD2 (5 bases). Per the germline V gene, CDR1 is GTSNPN and CDR2 is SVGIG (reference sequence). This CDR3 has 13 residues. The V gene lost 4 bases and the J gene lost 9 bases, with 16 bases spanning the gap. The DNA of the CDR3 is TGTGCCTGGAATCAAGGACTTGGGAGCATTCAGTACTTC. Encoded protein: CAWNQGLGSIQYF. The whole variable domain, remainder taken from reference TRBV30 and TRBJ2-4, is SQTIHQWPATLVQPVGSPLSLECTVEGTSNPNLYWYRQAAGRGLQLLFYSVGIGQISSEVPQNLSASRPQDRQFILSSKKLLLSDSGFYLCAWNQGLGSIQYFGAGTRLSVL.

The chain couples TRBV6-6 to TRBJ2-7; D gene uncertain. V was clipped by 2 bases and J by 5 bases, with 16 bases between them. There are 15 residues in the CDR3. Germline CDR1 reads MNHNY; CDR2 reads SVGAGI (reference sequence). The CDR3 loop is CASSYPERNLHEQYF. The DNA for the CDR3 is TGTGCCAGCAGTTACCCCGAGAGGAACCTTCACGAGCAGTACTTC.

This clone was picked up one time. The chain recombines TRBV30 with TRBJ1-5, with D possibly matching TRBD1 (5 bases). Germline V CDR1 and CDR2: GTSNPN, SVGIG (reference sequence). V lost 7 bases to trimming and J lost 2 bases, with 12 bases between them. CDR3 size: 13 residues. The CDR3 is CASLGGGNQPQHF. The DNA for the CDR3 is TGTGCCTCCCTCGGGGGAGGCAATCAGCCCCAGCATTTT.

The rearrangement joins TRBV27 to TRBJ2-1, with D tentatively TRBD1 (6 bases). The germline V gene has CDR1 MNHEY and CDR2 SMNVEV (reference sequence). Trimming shortened V by 3 bases and J by 7 bases, and 10 bases separated the two germline ends. This CDR3 has 13 amino acids. This CDR3 reads CASSFQGLNEQFF. The CDR3 bases are TGTGCCAGCAGTTTCCAGGGGCTTAATGAGCAGTTCTTC.

The J gene is TRBJ2-6, the V gene TRBV5-1, with 8 bases that match TRBD1. The germline V gene encodes CDR1 SGHRS and CDR2 YFSETQ. V shed 0 bases, J shed 2 bases, and the junction held 7 bases outside the gene matches. The CDR3 is 18 amino acids. CDR3 loop: CASSLGPGGSTGANVLTF. The CDR3, as DNA: TGCGCCAGCAGCTTGGGTCCAGGGGGCTCGACTGGGGCCAACGTCCTGACTTTC.

In DNA, the CDR3 is TGTGCCAGCTCACCGGGACAGAATATTCAGCCCCAGCATTTT. It yields the protein CASSPGQNIQPQHF. J is TRBJ1-5 and V is TRBV18; 7 nucleotides align to TRBD1. The germline CDR1 and CDR2 sequences are KGHSH and LQKENI. The J segment lost 6 bases and the V segment lost 3 bases, leaving 5 bases of the junction unmatched. This CDR3 has 14 amino acids.

CDR3 nucleotide sequence: TGTGCTAGTGGTTTTAGAGGGGGGGACGAGCAGTACTTC. This translates into CASGFRGGDEQYF. V and J are TRBV12-5 and TRBJ2-7, with D perhaps matching TRBD2 (7 bases). The V gene lost 3 bases and the J gene lost 5 bases, with 11 bases spanning the gap. Germline CDR1 LGHNT, CDR2 FRNRAP. The CDR3 extends over 13 amino acids.

V is TRBV11-2 and J is TRBJ1-2; 9 bases fit TRBD1. With 1 base clipped from V and 3 bases from J, the junction kept 3 bases outside the gene matches. Germline V gives CDR1 SGHAT, CDR2 FQNNGV. The CDR3 is made up of 15 amino acids. The DNA for the CDR3 is TGTGCCAGCAGCTTAGGGACAGGGGTTCACTATGGCTACACCTTC. Protein: CASSLGTGVHYGYTF.

The chain is built from TRBV5-1 and TRBJ1-2; TRBD1 is a possible D gene (6 bases). CDR1 is SGHRS, CDR2 YFSETQ, per germline. This CDR3 has 18 amino acids. The V gene lost 4 bases and the J gene lost 3 bases, with 25 bases spanning the gap. The CDR3 sequence: CASSARDTGLIGYYGYTF. CDR3 DNA sequence: TGCGCCAGCAGCGCCCGGGACACAGGGCTTATTGGGTACTATGGCTACACCTTC.

The chain joins TRBV21-1 to TRBJ2-7; the DNA was not used to check the table's D call, TRBD2. TRBV21-1 is designated a pseudogene. This CDR3 has 14 amino acids. The CDR3 DNA reads TGTGCCAGCAGCGGATATCCGTACTACTACGAGCAGTACTTC. It codes for CASSGYPYYYEQYF.

CDR3 nucleotide sequence: TGTGCCAGCAGCTTCAGCACCGGGGAGCTGTTTTTT. Translating gives CASSFSTGELFF. This sequence joins TRBV7-3 and TRBJ2-2; no firm D call. The CDR3 spans 12 residues. From germline, CDR1 is SGHTA and CDR2 FQGTGA. Trimming pared 3 bases from V and 4 bases from J, leaving 3 bases between.

This chain joins TRBV5-5 and TRBJ2-1, with a tentative D call TRBD2 (6 bases). The CDR3 contains 16 residues. The V end lost 3 bases, the J end lost 1 base, and 14 bases lay between the germline ends. Germline V lookup: CDR1 SGHKS, CDR2 YYEKEE (reference sequence). CDR3 loop: CASSWSGTPSYNEQFF. The CDR3 nucleotides read TGTGCCAGCAGCTGGTCCGGGACTCCGTCCTACAATGAGCAGTTCTTC.

The chain joins TRBV7-9 to TRBJ1-3; no reliable D call. The germline V gene encodes CDR1 SEHNR and CDR2 FQNEAQ (reference sequence). Trimming stripped 7 bases from V and 4 bases from J, with 17 bases between. The CDR3 sequence is 15 residues long. CDR3 in amino acids: CASTSPIQAGNTIYF. In nucleotides, the CDR3 is TGTGCCAGCACCTCCCCTATTCAGGCAGGAAACACCATATATTTT.

This clone came up once. The chain uses TRBV30 and TRBJ2-7, with 7 nucleotides matching TRBD2. The germline gives CDR1 GTSNPN, CDR2 SVGIG (reference sequence). The CDR3 has 15 residues. This CDR3 reads CAIGEGAVPGNEQYF. Written as DNA, the CDR3 is TGTGCTATAGGGGAGGGCGCCGTACCGGGTAACGAGCAGTACTTC.

The chain uses TRBV11-2 and TRBJ2-7; 9 bases match TRBD1. V lost 6 bases, J lost 3 bases, and 6 bases stayed unmatched. CDR3 size: 14 residues. The germline V gene has CDR1 SGHAT and CDR2 FQNNGV. In DNA form, the CDR3 reads TGTGCCAGCAGGCCCACGGGACAGGGCTACGAGCAGTACTTC. This sequence encodes CASRPTGQGYEQYF.

This CDR3 is CAWSVDRSNYGYTF. The CDR3 DNA reads as TGTGCCTGGAGTGTAGACAGGTCTAACTATGGCTACACCTTC. The rearrangement links TRBV30 to TRBJ1-2; D possibly corresponds to TRBD1 (6 bases). CDR3 length: 14 amino acids. Germline lookup yields CDR1 GTSNPN and CDR2 SVGIG (reference sequence). The V end was cut by 0 bases, the J end by 0 bases, with 8 bases between.

The rearrangement uses TRBV2 and TRBJ1-5; 7 bases match TRBD1. V dropped 4 bases and J dropped 4; count of bases not matched to a gene: 4. Germline lookup yields CDR1 SNHLY and CDR2 FYNNEI. This CDR3 region has 14 residues. The CDR3 bases are TGTGCCAGCAGTGTGACAGGGCGGAATCAGCCCCAGCATTTT. This encodes CASSVTGRNQPQHF.

The chain couples TRBV4-3 to TRBJ2-1; 15 nucleotides match TRBD2. CDR1 is LGHNA, CDR2 YSLEER, per germline. This CDR3 region has 18 residues. V lost 0 bases and J lost 8; bases outside the gene matches: 8. The CDR3 nucleotides read TGCGCCAGCAGCCAAGACAGTTCGGGACTAGCGGGAGGACATGAGCAGTTCTTC. The encoded protein is CASSQDSSGLAGGHEQFF.

V gene TRBV23-1 combines with J gene TRBJ2-7; 9 bases line up with TRBD2. TRBV23-1 is placed among ORFs of uncertain function. This CDR3 is built from 15 residues. The V and J ends lost 7 bases and 4 bases, in that order; junction bases with no gene match: 11. The CDR3 sequence: CASIKASGTVYEQYF. CDR3 bases: TGCGCCAGCATCAAGGCTAGCGGGACCGTTTACGAGCAGTACTTC.

The rearrangement links TRBV11-2 to TRBJ2-5; weak D call: TRBD2 (5 bases). V was clipped by 8 bases and J by 2 bases, with 18 bases between them. Germline CDR1 and CDR2: SGHAT and FQNNGV. This CDR3 is 15 amino acids long. In nucleotides, the CDR3 is TGTGCCAGCGGCCCATCCCCCGGGGTTCAAGAGACCCAGTACTTC. The encoded protein is CASGPSPGVQETQYF.